The T cell receptor (beta chain) under discussion was sequenced for a study of blood T cell repertoires in COVID-19. Looking at the study overall: Material from acute and convalescent COVID-19 was sourced from the United States, Italy and Spain.

The repertoire was sequenced with immunoSEQ multiplex PCR; TCRdb's copy has only in-frame clones and lacks some. Of some 99,000 clones listed, around 80% are singletons. The germline V gene encodes CDR1 MNHEY and CDR2 SVGEGT. Trimming pared 2 bases from V and 5 bases from J, leaving 7 bases between. The CDR3 has 13 residues. The sequencing input was peripheral blood. The clonotype originates from a human donor in a cohort sampled during active or convalescent COVID-19. The gene calls are TRBV6-2 or TRBV6-3 and TRBJ2-1, with D unresolved. CDR3 DNA: TGTGCCAGCAGTTACCCACAACACAATGAGCAGTTCTTC. Its protein product is CASSYPQHNEQFF.